This TCR beta chain was sequenced during a study of blood T cell repertoires in COVID-19 (dated by TCRdb to between 2020 and 2021). Context from the whole study: Collaborator samples came from the United States, Italy and Spain and covered acute and convalescent phases of COVID-19. The prospective study material was composed of cDNA or gDNA derived from T cells, B-cell-depleted T cells, or PBMCs. The dataset comprised deeply sampled blood TCRbeta repertoires from subjects exposed to, actively infected with, or recovered from COVID-19. The repertoires were made available in a free public database intended to serve as a resource for research on the immune response to SARS-CoV-2. Samples were obtained from the ongoing ImmuneRACE study (first 160 participants) and from about 1,300 subjects provided by 6 global collaborators. The sample metadata nearly always contained a de-identified subject ID, COVID-19 status, age in years and sex. HLA class I and class II types, where available, came from metadata supplied by the sample provider rather than from assay-based typing.

TCRbeta CDR3 regions were amplified from genomic DNA by means of the immunoSEQ Assay, a bias-controlled multiplex PCR. In the authors' own workflow: Nucleated cell counts per sample were estimated from amplification of reference gene primers within the assay. To quantify the absolute abundance of each unique TCRbeta CDR3 rearrangement, sequence reads were collapsed and filtered. Productive Simpson clonality was computed per sample as the square root of Simpson's diversity index over productive rearrangements. Drawn from immuneACCESS, this table holds only the in-frame rearrangements with V and J called that TCRdb kept. Clones are partly lost; checked studies trace under half to an unresolved V gene and leave the rest unexplained. V, J and clone size are those of that table, while D and trimming were read from the DNA. A total of approximately 76,000 clones appear in this sample, approximately 88% of them only once. Of the sample, nearly 45% falls within the top ten clones.

A distance of 13 bases separates the germline ends of V and J, which lose 6 bases and 5 bases respectively. The CDR3 runs 14 residues from the cysteine to the phenylalanine. Of the read, only the CDR3 DNA is kept; its 42 bases are in frame from base 1. CDR1 LNHDA and CDR2 SQIVND are derived from the germline V gene (reference sequence). In regard to this clone: Which antigen it targets is not known. No much larger clone is present one base from it, and per-base qualities are unavailable.

The study at large found these results: How much clinical and demographic metadata was included differed by source and by participant, and the metadata was provided uncurated.

Each collaborating institution followed its own protocols to collect whole blood in K2EDTA tubes. For TCRbeta analysis, collaborator samples were shipped as frozen whole blood, as isolated PBMCs, or as DNA extracted from either sample type. The sample consisted of peripheral blood. Recombination linked TRBV19 to TRBJ2-2; TRBD1 is a possible D gene, resting on 6 matching bases. The receptor was isolated from a human donor in a cohort sampled during active COVID-19. Here the CDR3 is given as CASRIQGSTGELFF. At the DNA level, the sequence is TGTGCCAGTAGAATCCAGGGGAGTACCGGGGAGCTGTTTTTT. Beyond the CDR3, the reference TRBV19 and TRBJ2-2 genes provide the residues; the full variable domain reads: DGGITQSPKYLFRKEGQNVTLSCEQNLNHDAMYWYRQDPGQGLRLIYYSQIVNDFQKGDIAEGYSVSREKKESFPLTVTSAQKNPTAFYLCASRIQGSTGELFFGEGSRLTVL.